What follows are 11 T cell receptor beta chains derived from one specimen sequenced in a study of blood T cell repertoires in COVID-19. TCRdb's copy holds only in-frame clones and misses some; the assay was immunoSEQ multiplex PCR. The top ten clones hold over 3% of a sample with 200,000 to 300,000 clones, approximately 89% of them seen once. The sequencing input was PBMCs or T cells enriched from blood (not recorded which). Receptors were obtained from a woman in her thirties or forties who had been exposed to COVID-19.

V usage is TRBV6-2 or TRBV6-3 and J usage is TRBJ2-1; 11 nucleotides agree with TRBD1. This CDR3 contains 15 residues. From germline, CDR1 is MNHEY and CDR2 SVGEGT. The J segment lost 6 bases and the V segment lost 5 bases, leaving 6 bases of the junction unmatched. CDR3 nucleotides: TGTGCCAGCAGTAGACCCGGGACAGGGGGCAATGAGCAGTTCTTC. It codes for CASSRPGTGGNEQFF.

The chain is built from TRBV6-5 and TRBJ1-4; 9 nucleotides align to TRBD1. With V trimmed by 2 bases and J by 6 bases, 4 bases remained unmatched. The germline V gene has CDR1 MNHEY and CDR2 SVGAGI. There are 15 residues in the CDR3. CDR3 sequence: CASSYAQGADEKLFF. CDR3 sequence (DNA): TGTGCCAGCAGTTACGCACAGGGGGCCGATGAAAAACTGTTTTTT.

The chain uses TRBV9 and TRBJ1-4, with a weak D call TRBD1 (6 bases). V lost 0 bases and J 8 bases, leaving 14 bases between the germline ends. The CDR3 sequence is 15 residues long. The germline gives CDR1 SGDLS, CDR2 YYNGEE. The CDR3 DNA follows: TGTGCCAGCAGCGTAGGAGTAGGGGGAGGGGAAAAACTGTTTTTT. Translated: CASSVGVGGGEKLFF. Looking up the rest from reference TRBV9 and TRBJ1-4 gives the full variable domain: DSGVTQTPKHLITATGQRVTLRCSPRSGDLSVYWYQQSLDQGLQFLIQYYNGEERAKGNILERFSAQQFPDLHSELNLSSLELGDSALYFCASSVGVGGGEKLFFGSGTQLSVL.

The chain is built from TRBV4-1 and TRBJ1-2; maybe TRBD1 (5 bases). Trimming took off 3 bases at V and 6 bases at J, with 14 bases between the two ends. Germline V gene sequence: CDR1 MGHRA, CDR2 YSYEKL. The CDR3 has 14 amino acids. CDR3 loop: CASSQAGSGNGYTF. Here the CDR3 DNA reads TGCGCCAGCAGCCAGGCAGGGTCCGGAAATGGCTACACCTTC.

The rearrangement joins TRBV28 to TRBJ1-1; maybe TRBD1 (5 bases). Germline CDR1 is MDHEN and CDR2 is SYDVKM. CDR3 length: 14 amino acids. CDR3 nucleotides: TGTGGAATTGGGTCCGGGGGTTTGAACACTGAAGCTTTCTTT. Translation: CGIGSGGLNTEAFF.

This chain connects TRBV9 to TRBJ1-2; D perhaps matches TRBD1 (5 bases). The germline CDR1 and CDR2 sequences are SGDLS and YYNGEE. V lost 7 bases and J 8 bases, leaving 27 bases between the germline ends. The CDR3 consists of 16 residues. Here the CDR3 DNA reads TGTGCCAGCGGATCGGGAGCATACGTTTCGCGGGACGGCTACACCTTC. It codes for CASGSGAYVSRDGYTF.

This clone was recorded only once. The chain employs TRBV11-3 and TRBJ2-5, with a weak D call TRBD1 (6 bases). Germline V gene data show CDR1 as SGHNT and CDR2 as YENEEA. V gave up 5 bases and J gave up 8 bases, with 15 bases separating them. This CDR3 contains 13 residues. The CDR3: CASSAYQGSTQYF. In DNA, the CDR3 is TGTGCCAGCAGCGCGTATCAGGGGAGTACCCAGTACTTC.

DNA for the CDR3: TGTGCCAGTAGTTGGGGGGAGGGGAATTCACCCCTCCACTTT. Protein sequence: CASSWGEGNSPLHF. This rearrangement joins TRBV19 to TRBJ1-6; TRBD1 is a possible D gene (5 bases). Germline V gene data show CDR1 as LNHDA and CDR2 as SQIVND (reference sequence). This CDR3 has 14 amino acids. V was clipped by 5 bases and J by 7 bases, with 12 bases between them.

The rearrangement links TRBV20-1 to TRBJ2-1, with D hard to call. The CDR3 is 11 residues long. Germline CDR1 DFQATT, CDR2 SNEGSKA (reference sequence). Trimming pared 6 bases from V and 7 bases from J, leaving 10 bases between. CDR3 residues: CSASPYNEQFF. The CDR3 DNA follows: TGCAGTGCAAGCCCGTATAATGAGCAGTTCTTC.

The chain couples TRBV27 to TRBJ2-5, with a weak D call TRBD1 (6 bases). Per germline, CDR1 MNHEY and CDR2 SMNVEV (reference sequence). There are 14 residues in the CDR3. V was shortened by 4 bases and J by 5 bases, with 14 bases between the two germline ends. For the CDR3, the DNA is TGTGCCAGCAGTTCCTTGAGGGGGTGGGAGACCCAGTACTTC. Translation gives CASSSLRGWETQYF.

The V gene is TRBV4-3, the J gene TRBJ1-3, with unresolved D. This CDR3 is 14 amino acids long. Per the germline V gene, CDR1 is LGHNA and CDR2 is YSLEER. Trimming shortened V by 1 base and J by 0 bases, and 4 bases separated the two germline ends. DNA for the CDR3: TGCGCCAGCAGCCAAGGCAGCTCTGGAAACACCATATATTTT. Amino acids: CASSQGSSGNTIYF.